This TCR beta chain came from a study of OX40 agonist ivuxolimab in advanced cancers. Study details: The dose-escalation group included hepatocellular carcinoma, melanoma, renal cell carcinoma and head and neck cancer.

Some clones are missing from TCRdb's copy, which holds only in-frame ones; the method was immunoSEQ multiplex PCR. The table records roughly 76,000 clones, roughly 85% of them present only once. The CDR3 length is 14 residues. The germline V gene has CDR1 SGHDT and CDR2 YYEEEE. V shed 0 bases, J shed 7 bases, and the junction held 6 bases outside the gene matches. Study observations and caveats: Circulating CD4+ and CD8+ T cells showed clonal expansion by week 6 at 0.1 to 3.0 mg/kg.

Worth noting for this clone: The antigen is unknown.

This TCR was recovered from an adult with an advanced solid tumor such as melanoma, head and neck, liver or kidney cancer. The sample was CD4+ or CD8+ T cells sorted from blood, taken in a trial of the OX40 agonist ivuxolimab. The chain employs TRBV5-6 and TRBJ1-2; 7 bases match TRBD1. The CDR3 DNA is TGTGCCAGCAGCTTGGTGACAGGGAAGGCTGGCTACACCTTC. Protein product: CASSLVTGKAGYTF.